This T cell receptor (beta chain) came from a study of regulatory T cells in long-lasting Graves disease. The wider study: The antithyroid drugs taken by newly diagnosed Graves' patients had been used for under 3 months.

Overall study results and limits: Persistent disease was characterized by preferential usage of TRBV28, TRBJ1-2 and TRBJ2-5.

Germline CDR1 LNHDA, CDR2 SQIVND (reference sequence). This CDR3 spans 16 amino acids. The J segment lost 0 bases and the V segment lost 4 bases, leaving 5 bases of the junction unmatched. The time point here: newly diagnosed GD, antithyroid drugs for less than 3 months. Isolated PBMC RNA provided the starting material for the TCR library. Through Arm-PCR of CDR3 regions and iRepertoire HTBI primers, TCR beta libraries were built. One entry per CDR3 protein, called by TCRdb with MiXCR from the multiplex PCR reads. The sample holds just over 600,000 distinct CDR3 sequences, less than 20% seen once. This clonotype occurred many times. What it recognizes is unknown. The data were also submitted as part of a second study, on T cells in Graves' hyperthyroidism and ophthalmopathy. That study reports: Patients between 18 and 65 years old had hyperthyroidism, newly diagnosed and lasting under 2 months.

The chain uses TRBV19 and TRBJ1-5; TRBD1 matches 8 bases. This receptor was taken from a woman in her 30s with Graves disease. Here the sequenced sample was peripheral blood mononuclear cells (PBMCs), taken at new diagnosis, from a patient treated with antithyroid drugs. The CDR3 here is CASSNDRGPSNQPQHF. CDR3 DNA sequence: TGTGCCAGTAGTAACGACAGGGGCCCTAGCAATCAGCCCCAGCATTTT.